The 30 T cell receptor beta chains given below trace back to one sample, sequenced in a study of T cell changes during pregnancy in multiple sclerosis. The protocol was immunoSEQ multiplex PCR, while the TCRdb copy is restricted to in-frame clones and leaves out a portion. The data hold about 100,000 clones, with roughly 92% observed a single time. The sequenced sample was peripheral blood, obtained after pregnancy. The receptors originated from a female donor with multiple sclerosis, enrolled in a pregnancy study.

This chain links TRBV7-9 with TRBJ1-2; maybe TRBD1 (5 bases). Germline CDR1 and CDR2: SEHNR and FQNEAQ (reference sequence). This CDR3 has 16 amino acids. Trimming shortened V by 2 bases and J by 3 bases, and 16 bases separated the two germline ends. CDR3 loop: CASSLFSLGTDYGYTF. The CDR3 bases are TGTGCCAGCAGCTTATTTTCGCTAGGGACTGACTATGGCTACACCTTC. The full variable domain, completed using reference TRBV7-9 and TRBJ1-2, is DTGVSQNPRHKITKRGQNVTFRCDPISEHNRLYWYRQTLGQGPEFLTYFQNEAQLEKSRLLSDRFSAERPKGSFSTLEIQRTEQGDSAMYLCASSLFSLGTDYGYTFGSGTRLTVV.

This chain uses TRBV6-5 with TRBJ2-7; D is possibly TRBD2 (6 bases). The V end was cut by 6 bases, the J end by 6 bases, with 18 bases between. The CDR3 consists of 14 residues. Germline V gene sequence: CDR1 MNHEY, CDR2 SVGAGI. CDR3 sequence reads: CASSFGERRAEQYF. The DNA for the CDR3 is TGTGCCAGCAGCTTTGGTGAGAGGAGGGCCGAGCAGTACTTC.

The CDR3 DNA sequence: TGTGCCAGCAGCTTGTTGGCCGCGGGTCCGGATACGCAGTATTTT. Amino acids: CASSLLAAGPDTQYF. This sequence joins TRBV5-6 and TRBJ2-3; TRBD2 might be the D (5 bases). CDR1 and CDR2 (germline): SGHDT, YYEEEE. With 1 base removed from V and 6 bases from J, the gap between germline ends came to 15 bases. The CDR3 is 15 amino acids.

The V gene is TRBV5-1, the J gene TRBJ2-2; tentatively, D is TRBD2 (8 bases). This CDR3 has 13 amino acids. Trimming removed 7 bases at V and 5 bases at J, with 12 bases between. Germline loops: CDR1 SGHRS, CDR2 YFSETQ. The CDR3 reads CASREGATGELFF. For the CDR3, the DNA is TGCGCCAGCCGGGAGGGGGCGACCGGGGAGCTGTTTTTT.

This chain connects TRBV7-6 to TRBJ1-6; D uncertain. Germline CDR1 reads SGHVS; CDR2 reads FNYEAQ. There are 13 residues in the CDR3. Trimming removed 4 bases at V and 7 bases at J, with 8 bases between. The CDR3 reads CASSSFSNSPLHF. Written as DNA, the CDR3 is TGTGCCAGCAGCTCTTTCTCCAATTCACCCCTCCACTTT.

J is TRBJ1-1 and V is TRBV25-1, with D perhaps TRBD1 (5 bases). Germline lookup yields CDR1 MGHDK and CDR2 SYGVNS. The CDR3 totals 13 residues. Deletions cut 9 bases from V and 4 bases from J, with 15 bases between. The DNA of the CDR3 is TGTGCCAGTGCCGGGGGTTTTAGCACTGAAGCTTTCTTT. Residues: CASAGGFSTEAFF.

This chain joins TRBV7-2 and TRBJ1-2; 7 nucleotides agree with TRBD1. The CDR3 length is 14 residues. The junction had 6 bases not matched to a gene; V was cut back by 3 bases and J by 5 bases. Germline assignment: CDR1 SGHTA and CDR2 FQGNSA. The CDR3 DNA reads TGTGCCAGCAGCTTGATACAGGGGTGGTATGGCTACACCTTC. Translated: CASSLIQGWYGYTF.

The rearrangement links TRBV7-8 to TRBJ1-1; D unclear. Trimming shortened V by 3 bases and J by 5 bases, and 13 bases separated the two germline ends. CDR3 length: 14 amino acids. CDR1 SGHVS and CDR2 FQNEAQ come from the germline V gene. The CDR3 here is CASSFVVRRTEAFF. The DNA of the CDR3 is TGTGCCAGCAGCTTTGTGGTCCGGCGGACTGAAGCTTTCTTT.

V gene TRBV14 combines with J gene TRBJ2-3; tentative D call: TRBD2 (6 bases). This CDR3 region has 13 residues. The germline CDR1 and CDR2 sequences are SGHDN and FVKESK. V shed 6 bases and J shed 3 bases, with 10 bases lying between them. This CDR3 reads CASRYSGTDTQYF. The CDR3 bases are TGTGCCAGCAGGTACAGCGGGACAGATACGCAGTATTTT.

This rearrangement joins TRBV19 to TRBJ1-1, with D possibly TRBD1 on 6 matching bases. V lost 6 bases to trimming and J lost 1 base, with 15 bases between them. CDR1 and CDR2 from the germline V gene are LNHDA and SQIVND (reference sequence). The CDR3 sequence is 15 residues long. The CDR3 nucleotides are TGTGCCAGTAGCGAGGGACAATCGGGGAACACTGAAGCTTTCTTT. Translated, it gives CASSEGQSGNTEAFF.

The J gene is TRBJ2-7, the V gene TRBV18; TRBD1 matches 8 bases. Per the germline V gene, CDR1 is KGHSH and CDR2 is LQKENI. Germline trimming cut 5 bases from V and 6 bases from J; bases unmatched to any gene: 15. The CDR3 totals 16 residues. The CDR3 region has the DNA TGTGCCAGCTCAGAGATTCAGGGGGCTAGGCGTAGCGAGCAGTACTTC. Translating it yields CASSEIQGARRSEQYF.

The chain carries TRBV7-9 and TRBJ1-5; possibly TRBD1 for D (5 bases). The V end was cut by 1 base, the J end by 4 bases, with 11 bases between. The CDR3 sequence is 15 residues long. Germline V gene lookup returns CDR1 SEHNR and CDR2 FQNEAQ (reference sequence). This CDR3 reads CASSLGAGINQPQHF. CDR3 nucleotides: TGTGCCAGCAGCTTAGGGGCAGGGATAAATCAGCCCCAGCATTTT.

The rearrangement uses TRBV14 and TRBJ1-4; TRBD1 matches at 10 bases. This CDR3 region has 16 residues. Trimming at V came to 2 bases and at J to 6 bases, leaving 6 bases not matched to a gene. Germline lookup yields CDR1 SGHDN and CDR2 FVKESK. The CDR3 bases are TGTGCCAGCAGCCAACCGAGGGACAGGGGTTATGAAAAACTGTTTTTT. This translates into CASSQPRDRGYEKLFF.

The rearrangement links TRBV5-4 to TRBJ1-1; 7 bases match TRBD1. The CDR3 runs to 15 residues. The ends lost 0 bases at V and 0 bases at J; junction bases unmatched: 2. Germline-derived CDR1 and CDR2 are SGHNT and YYREEE (reference sequence). The DNA for the CDR3 is TGTGCCAGCAGCTTGGTAAGGGGGCTGAACACTGAAGCTTTCTTT. This encodes CASSLVRGLNTEAFF. The full variable domain, completed using reference TRBV5-4 and TRBJ1-1, is ETGVTQSPTHLIKTRGQQVTLRCSSQSGHNTVSWYQQALGQGPQFIFQYYREEENGRGNFPPRFSGLQFPNYSSELNVNALELDDSALYLCASSLVRGLNTEAFFGQGTRLTVV.

V and J are TRBV7-2 and TRBJ1-5; D gene ambiguous. Germline values: CDR1 SGHTA, CDR2 FQGNSA. The CDR3 runs to 18 residues. Between the trimmed V and J ends, which lost 1 base and 0 bases, there was a span of 16 bases. The CDR3 is CASSLGSLPSLSNQPQHF. As DNA, the CDR3 is TGTGCCAGCAGCTTAGGTAGTTTGCCAAGTCTTAGCAATCAGCCCCAGCATTTT.

This rearrangement joins TRBV9 to TRBJ2-5, with 8 positions matching TRBD2. This CDR3 contains 14 residues. The germline V gene encodes CDR1 SGDLS and CDR2 YYNGEE. V lost 4 bases to trimming and J lost 4 bases; unmatched junction nucleotides: 6. CDR3 in amino acids: CASSSAGGGETQYF. The CDR3 DNA reads as TGTGCCAGCAGCTCTGCGGGGGGCGGAGAGACCCAGTACTTC.

V and J are TRBV2 and TRBJ1-4, with D tentatively TRBD1 (6 bases). CDR1 and CDR2 from the germline V gene are SNHLY and FYNNEI. The V end was cut by 6 bases, the J end by 13 bases, with 18 bases between. The CDR3 contains 13 residues. The CDR3 loop is CASSEDSFGILFF. CDR3 coding DNA: TGTGCCAGCAGCGAGGACAGTTTCGGGATACTGTTTTTT. The variable domain in full, with the rest retrieved from reference TRBV2 and TRBJ1-4, is EPEVTQTPSHQVTQMGQEVILRCVPISNHLYFYWYRQILGQKVEFLVSFYNNEISEKSEIFDDQFSVERPDGSNFTLKIRSTKLEDSAMYFCASSEDSFGILFFGSGTQLSVL.

This clone was seen a handful of times. J is TRBJ2-1 and V is TRBV19; the match to TRBD2 covers 11 bases. V dropped 4 bases and J dropped 5; count of bases not matched to a gene: 1. The CDR3 spans 14 residues. Germline CDR1 and CDR2: LNHDA and SQIVND (reference sequence). CDR3 DNA: TGTGCCAGTAGTACTAGCGGGGGGAACAATGAGCAGTTCTTC. Translating it yields CASSTSGGNNEQFF. Combining the CDR3 with reference TRBV19 and TRBJ2-1 gives the whole variable domain DGGITQSPKYLFRKEGQNVTLSCEQNLNHDAMYWYRQDPGQGLRLIYYSQIVNDFQKGDIAEGYSVSREKKESFPLTVTSAQKNPTAFYLCASSTSGGNNEQFFGPGTRLTVL.

The chain carries TRBV6-1 and TRBJ1-1, with a weak D call TRBD1 (5 bases). This CDR3 spans 11 amino acids. Germline V gene lookup returns CDR1 MNHNS and CDR2 SASEGT. Trimming removed 5 bases at V and 4 bases at J, with 5 bases between. The CDR3 here is CASSQGTEAFF. The CDR3 nucleotides read TGTGCCAGCAGTCAGGGCACTGAAGCTTTCTTT.

This chain links TRBV9 with TRBJ2-1; 9 nucleotides match TRBD1. J gave up 4 bases and V 6 bases, and 8 bases lay outside the gene matches. The CDR3 sequence is 15 residues long. Germline V CDR1 and CDR2: SGDLS, YYNGEE. The CDR3: CASTPTGTGYNEQFF. For the CDR3, the DNA is TGTGCCAGCACACCGACCGGGACAGGGTACAATGAGCAGTTCTTC.

The chain is built from TRBV18 and TRBJ2-1; D gene unclear. The CDR3 has 15 amino acids. Trimming removed 5 bases from V and 0 bases from J, with 11 bases in between. In germline, CDR1 is KGHSH, CDR2 LQKENI. CDR3 coding DNA: TGTGCCAGCTCAGCCCAGGTGGGCTCCTACAATGAGCAGTTCTTC. Amino acids: CASSAQVGSYNEQFF. Full variable domain (remainder filled in from reference TRBV18 and TRBJ2-1): NAGVMQNPRHLVRRRGQEARLRCSPMKGHSHVYWYRQLPEEGLKFMVYLQKENIIDESGMPKERFSAEFPKEGPSILRIQQVVRGDSAAYFCASSAQVGSYNEQFFGPGTRLTVL.

The chain links TRBV10-2 to TRBJ2-1; 12 positions agree with TRBD2. The CDR3 runs to 18 residues. V shed 7 bases, J shed 8 bases, and the junction held 18 bases outside the gene matches. The germline CDR1 and CDR2 sequences are WSHSY and SAAADI. In DNA form, the CDR3 reads TGCGCCAGCATGGGGCTAGCGGGGGGGCAGGGGGTGGAGGATGAGCAGTTCTTC. Residues: CASMGLAGGQGVEDEQFF.

The chain employs TRBV6-5 and TRBJ1-1, with TRBD1 identical over 7 bases. The V gene end was trimmed by 0 bases and the J gene end by 0 bases; junction bases not matched to a gene: 1. Germline V gives CDR1 MNHEY, CDR2 SVGAGI. This CDR3 has 15 residues. This CDR3 is CASSYSGGLNTEAFF. CDR3 sequence (DNA): TGTGCCAGCAGTTACTCAGGGGGCCTGAACACTGAAGCTTTCTTT.

This chain connects TRBV30 to TRBJ1-1; TRBD1 matches 9 bases. This CDR3 spans 14 amino acids. The V segment lost 2 bases and the J segment 4 bases; nucleotides outside the gene matches: 5. The germline V gene has CDR1 GTSNPN and CDR2 SVGIG (reference sequence). CDR3 DNA: TGTGCCTGGAGTTTCGGGGACAGGGTCACTGAAGCTTTCTTT. Encoded protein: CAWSFGDRVTEAFF.

This chain connects TRBV19 to TRBJ1-1; the D is unclear. This CDR3 is built from 13 residues. Germline V CDR1 and CDR2: LNHDA, SQIVND (reference sequence). Trimming stripped 5 bases from V and 4 bases from J, with 11 bases between. As DNA, the CDR3 is TGTGCCAGTAGTGAACAAAGCGGCACTGAAGCTTTCTTT. Translating gives CASSEQSGTEAFF.

The V and J genes are TRBV9 and TRBJ2-1, with 10 bases fitting TRBD1. The CDR3 has 17 amino acids. Per the germline V gene, CDR1 is SGDLS and CDR2 is YYNGEE. V gave up 0 bases and J gave up 10 bases; unmatched junction bases: 13. This chain's CDR3 is CASSVGSLGQGIGEQFF. Written as DNA, the CDR3 is TGTGCCAGCAGCGTAGGGTCTTTGGGACAGGGGATTGGGGAGCAGTTCTTC.

This rearrangement joins TRBV11-2 to TRBJ1-1; unclear D gene. The CDR3 has 12 residues. Trimming removed 7 bases from V and 0 bases from J, with 6 bases in between. Germline V lookup: CDR1 SGHAT, CDR2 FQNNGV. For the CDR3, the DNA is TGTGCCAGCACCCGGTTGAACACTGAAGCTTTCTTT. Translated, it gives CASTRLNTEAFF.

This clone is a singleton in its sample. This chain connects TRBV7-8 to TRBJ2-3, with 13 bases lining up with TRBD2. Germline CDR1 and CDR2: SGHVS and FQNEAQ. This CDR3 has 19 amino acids. J lost 2 bases, V lost 3 bases, and 11 bases had no gene match. The CDR3 region is CASSLGLAGISEPTDTQYF. DNA for the CDR3: TGTGCCAGCAGCTTGGGACTAGCGGGGATCTCAGAACCCACAGATACGCAGTATTTT.

The V and J genes are TRBV13 and TRBJ1-4; 7 positions agree with TRBD1. J gave up 3 bases and V 4 bases, and 8 bases lay outside the gene matches. CDR1 is PRHDT and CDR2 is FYEKMQ in the germline V gene (reference sequence). The CDR3 extends over 16 amino acids. The CDR3 coding sequence is TGTGCCAGCAGCTCGCCTACAGGGGCAGCTAATGAAAAACTGTTTTTT. Translating it yields CASSSPTGAANEKLFF.

The gene calls are TRBV10-2 and TRBJ1-5; D gene uncertain. V lost 3 bases, J lost 7 bases, and 10 bases lay in between. Germline values: CDR1 WSHSY, CDR2 SAAADI. The CDR3 is made up of 13 amino acids. The CDR3 here is CASSDRGYQPQHF. The CDR3, as DNA: TGCGCCAGCAGTGATCGGGGATACCAGCCCCAGCATTTT.